These 7 T cell receptor beta chains originate from one sample sequenced in a study of blood T cells in healthy people across ages. For the second PCR, which ran for about 6 to 11 cycles, a sample-barcoded 5' primer and a J-beta primer mix were used. TCRdb passed the 5' RACE reads through MiXCR, listing each CDR3 protein once. The data contain under 800,000 distinct CDR3 sequences, roughly 45% of them singletons. Input material: blood. These receptors came from a woman aged 55-69 years in good health.

Points on this clonotype: Given a much more abundant clone one base away, this may be a read error. The chain is built from TRBV7-2 and TRBJ2-5, with D tentatively TRBD2 (6 bases). The V gene lost 2 bases and the J gene lost 11 bases, with 21 bases spanning the gap. Per germline, CDR1 SGHTA and CDR2 FQGNSA. The CDR3 totals 15 residues. CDR3 coding DNA: TGTGCCAGCAGCTTATCAGCGGGCCCCTACAATGAGCAGTACTTC. It translates to CASSLSAGPYNEQYF. The full variable domain, completed using reference TRBV7-2 and TRBJ2-5, is GAGVSQSPSNKVTEKGKDVELRCDPISGHTALYWYRQSLGQGLEFLIYFQGNSAPDKSGLPSDRFSAERTGGSVSTLTIQRTQQEDSAVYLCASSLSAGPYNEQYFGPGTRLLVL.

This clonotype appeared a few times. The chain carries TRBV3-1 and TRBJ2-1; the D gene is possibly TRBD2 (5 bases). The CDR3 has 15 residues. V was pared by 4 bases and J by 8 bases, with 18 bases between. Germline CDR1 and CDR2: LGHDT and YNNKEL (reference sequence). The CDR3 nucleotides are TGTGCCAGCAGCCCTTCCGGGGTACGGTTGGATGAGCAGTTCTTC. The encoded protein is CASSPSGVRLDEQFF.

This clonotype showed up many times. The V gene is TRBV7-2, the J gene TRBJ2-5; TRBD2 is a possible D gene (6 bases). Germline CDR1 and CDR2: SGHTA and FQGNSA. V lost 3 bases, J lost 4 bases, and 15 bases lay in between. CDR3 length: 15 amino acids. CDR3 in DNA: TGTGCCAGCAGCTTGATGGACTACCCGCTAGAGACCCAGTACTTC. Residues: CASSLMDYPLETQYF. The full variable domain, rest sourced from reference TRBV7-2 and TRBJ2-5, is GAGVSQSPSNKVTEKGKDVELRCDPISGHTALYWYRQSLGQGLEFLIYFQGNSAPDKSGLPSDRFSAERTGGSVSTLTIQRTQQEDSAVYLCASSLMDYPLETQYFGPGTRLLVL.

This clonotype was detected a few times. CDR3 sequence reads: CASSANRDYGEQFF. The CDR3 coding sequence is TGTGCCAGCAGTGCGAACAGGGATTATGGTGAGCAGTTCTTC. The chain carries TRBV2 and TRBJ2-1; tentatively, D is TRBD1 (6 bases). The CDR3 runs to 14 residues. Looked up from germline, CDR1 is SNHLY and CDR2 is FYNNEI. The V gene lost 4 bases and the J gene lost 9 bases, with 16 bases spanning the gap.

CDR3 sequence (DNA): TGTGCCAGCAGTCCCGGGACAACGGGCGATACGCAGTATTTT. Protein: CASSPGTTGDTQYF. The rearrangement joins TRBV2 to TRBJ2-3, with D maybe TRBD1 (6 bases). V was cut by 5 bases and J by 6 bases, with 15 bases left in between. CDR3 length equals 14 residues. Germline V gene sequence: CDR1 SNHLY, CDR2 FYNNEI.

The chain combines TRBV4-2 with TRBJ2-2, with TRBD2 matching over 15 bases. Germline-derived CDR1 and CDR2 are LGHNA and YNFKEQ. The CDR3 length is 21 residues. The trim removed 0 bases at V and 4 bases at J, leaving 12 bases unmatched. CDR3 coding DNA: TGTGCCAGCAGCCAAGAGAACCCCGGACTAGCGGGAGGGCGGACCACCGGGGAGCTGTTTTTT. This sequence encodes CASSQENPGLAGGRTTGELFF.

The chain recombines TRBV29-1 with TRBJ2-1; the D gene is possibly TRBD2 (5 bases). V shed 5 bases and J shed 9 bases, with 14 bases lying between them. This CDR3 comprises 12 residues. Germline V gene sequence: CDR1 SQVTM, CDR2 ANQGSEA. CDR3 coding DNA: TGCAGCGTTCTGTCACAAGGGAGTGAGCAGTTCTTC. This encodes CSVLSQGSEQFF.